One TCR beta chain is described in this entry. This CDR3 spans 15 amino acids. V was cut by 3 bases and J by 0 bases, with 8 bases left in between. Germline CDR1 KGHSH, CDR2 LQKENI. This specimen belongs to a study of CD8+ T cells in alopecia areata. Background on the study: At a dose of 5 to 10 mg twice daily, oral tofacitinib was given to treated patients.

Stated treatment: oral pan-JAK inhibitor, 5-10 mg twice daily. Peripheral blood samples and lesional scalp punch biopsies were obtained from alopecia areata patients. RNA extraction and reverse transcription yielded cDNA as sequencing template. Some clones are missing from TCRdb's copy, which holds only in-frame ones; the method was immunoSEQ multiplex PCR. The sample has approximately 160,000 clones, approximately 60% seen once. The chain recombines TRBV18 with TRBJ2-2; TRBD2 is a possible D gene (6 bases). The sequence came from a human donor with alopecia areata. The sample was CD4+ T cells sorted from blood, taken at week 24, from a patient treated with tofacitinib. CDR3 sequence: CASSPLATNTGELFF. CDR3 in DNA: TGTGCCAGCTCACCCCTAGCGACGAACACCGGGGAGCTGTTTTTT.